This record looks at one T cell receptor beta chain sequence and its context. Its antigen is unidentified. Every HIV-positive participant received treatment in the United States. Prior to DNA extraction, the samples held about 0.9-11 million cryopreserved PBMC. The record originates from a study of long-term antiretroviral therapy in people with HIV. About the study: The earliest samples predate the 2015 immediate-ART recommendation by about a decade.

Study-level results: Gathering of blood took place between about 2004 and 2017, possibly under older ART regimens.

This CDR3 has 16 amino acids. V was clipped by 2 bases and J by 3 bases, with 13 bases between them. Per the germline V gene, CDR1 is SEHNR and CDR2 is FQNEAQ (reference sequence). The run of the v3.0 immunoSEQ assay was at survey level. The table came from immunoSEQ multiplex PCR; TCRdb's copy has only in-frame clones and leaves some out. The table has about 12,000 clones, 83% seen once. The genes are TRBV7-9 and TRBJ2-2; D may correspond to TRBD1 or TRBD2 (6 bases each). This clonotype originated in a man aged 35 to 55 with HIV. The sequences come from unsorted PBMCs, collected 3.4 years after starting antiretroviral therapy. Here the CDR3 reads CASSLQPGADTGELFF. Here the CDR3 DNA reads TGTGCCAGCAGCTTACAGCCGGGGGCGGACACCGGGGAGCTGTTTTTT.